A selection of T cell receptor beta chains follows, all from one sample in a study of blood T cell repertoires in COVID-19. The table came from immunoSEQ multiplex PCR; TCRdb's copy has only in-frame clones and leaves some out. The repertoire consists of 200,000 or so clones, with 80% to 90% occurring once and the leading ten covering roughly 3.7%. The source material was PBMCs or T cells enriched from blood (not recorded which). These receptors were collected from a young woman in a cohort exposed to, infected with or recovered from COVID-19 (not recorded which). Both conserved end residues are part of each CDR3. The D gene is left open where the match is weak. Part of the rows lack a size; the others show once, few, many or a class for expanded clones.

v_gene: TRBV5-1; d_gene: TRBD2; abundance: -; j_gene: TRBJ2-3; CDR3aa: CASSLGGTSGPTDTQYF; CDR3nt: TGCGCCAGCAGCTTGGGCGGGACTAGCGGGCCCACAGATACGCAGTATTTT
v_gene: TRBV5-1; d_gene: -; abundance: -; j_gene: TRBJ1-1; CDR3aa: CASSLHVNTEAFF; CDR3nt: TGCGCCAGCAGCTTGCATGTGAACACTGAAGCTTTCTTT
v_gene: TRBV6-1; d_gene: TRBD2; abundance: -; j_gene: TRBJ2-7; CDR3aa: CASSETIAGGSSYEQYF; CDR3nt: TGTGCCAGCAGTGAAACAATAGCGGGAGGGAGCTCCTACGAGCAGTACTTC
v_gene: TRBV14; d_gene: -; abundance: -; j_gene: TRBJ2-2; CDR3aa: CASSQEFAGITGELFF; CDR3nt: TGTGCCAGCAGCCAAGAGTTTGCGGGCATCACCGGGGAGCTGTTTTTT
v_gene: TRBV7-9; d_gene: TRBD2; abundance: -; j_gene: TRBJ2-7; CDR3aa: CASSRTSGNHEQYF; CDR3nt: TGTGCCAGCAGCCGCACTAGCGGGAACCACGAGCAGTACTTC
v_gene: TRBV7-9; d_gene: -; abundance: -; j_gene: TRBJ2-1; CDR3aa: CASSFTTYNEQFF; CDR3nt: TGTGCCAGCAGCTTTACTACCTACAATGAGCAGTTCTTC
v_gene: TRBV28; d_gene: -; abundance: -; j_gene: TRBJ1-2; CDR3aa: CASRLTGYGYTF; CDR3nt: TGTGCCAGCAGATTGACAGGCTATGGCTACACCTTC
v_gene: TRBV5-1; d_gene: -; abundance: -; j_gene: TRBJ2-4; CDR3aa: CASSTLTSSYTLAKNIQYF; CDR3nt: TGCGCCAGCAGCACCCTGACTTCCTCTTATACACTAGCCAAAAACATTCAGTACTTC
v_gene: TRBV2; d_gene: -; abundance: many; j_gene: TRBJ1-3; CDR3aa: CASSRLDRFGNTIYF; CDR3nt: TGTGCCAGCAGTCGATTAGACAGGTTTGGAAACACCATATATTTT
v_gene: TRBV20-1; d_gene: TRBD2; abundance: -; j_gene: TRBJ2-3; CDR3aa: CSASFSGSTDTQYF; CDR3nt: TGCAGTGCTAGTTTTAGCGGGAGCACAGATACGCAGTATTTT
v_gene: TRBV7-2; d_gene: TRBD1; abundance: few; j_gene: TRBJ1-5; CDR3aa: CASSLAGQGNNQPQHF; CDR3nt: TGTGCCAGCAGCTTAGCTGGACAGGGAAACAATCAGCCCCAGCATTTT
v_gene: TRBV28; d_gene: TRBD1; abundance: -; j_gene: TRBJ1-3; CDR3aa: CASRDRGDGNTIYF; CDR3nt: TGTGCCAGCAGGGACAGGGGAGACGGAAACACCATATATTTT
v_gene: TRBV7-8; d_gene: TRBD2; abundance: -; j_gene: TRBJ2-3; CDR3aa: CASSFFRGLARSDTQYF; CDR3nt: TGTGCCAGCAGCTTTTTTCGGGGACTAGCGCGCTCAGATACGCAGTATTTT
v_gene: TRBV12-3/TRBV12-4; d_gene: TRBD1; abundance: -; j_gene: TRBJ1-2; CDR3aa: CASGEQGAVGYTF; CDR3nt: TGTGCCAGCGGGGAACAGGGGGCGGTGGGCTACACCTTC
v_gene: TRBV27; d_gene: -; abundance: -; j_gene: TRBJ1-4; CDR3aa: CASSSPERGKEKLFF; CDR3nt: TGTGCCAGCAGTTCCCCGGAGAGAGGGAAGGAAAAACTGTTTTTT
v_gene: TRBV5-1; d_gene: -; abundance: -; j_gene: TRBJ2-1; CDR3aa: CASSLARSSYNEQFF; CDR3nt: TGCGCCAGCAGCTTGGCTAGGAGCTCCTACAATGAGCAGTTCTTC
v_gene: TRBV3-1/TRBV3-2; d_gene: TRBD2; abundance: once; j_gene: TRBJ2-1; CDR3aa: CASSPGGLAGGPYNEQFF; CDR3nt: TGTGCCAGCAGCCCAGGAGGGCTAGCGGGAGGCCCGTACAATGAGCAGTTCTTC
v_gene: TRBV24-1; d_gene: -; abundance: -; j_gene: TRBJ1-5; CDR3aa: CATARVAVRRSNQPQHF; CDR3nt: TGTGCCACCGCTCGTGTTGCGGTTCGAAGGAGCAATCAGCCCCAGCATTTT
v_gene: TRBV5-1; d_gene: TRBD2; abundance: -; j_gene: TRBJ2-2; CDR3aa: CASSLAAGGTPGELFF; CDR3nt: TGCGCCAGCAGCTTGGCGGCGGGAGGAACACCGGGGGAGCTGTTTTTT
v_gene: TRBV2; d_gene: -; abundance: -; j_gene: TRBJ1-4; CDR3aa: CASSAGNVEKLFF; CDR3nt: TGTGCCAGCTCGGCAGGGAATGTCGAAAAACTGTTTTTT
v_gene: TRBV7-2; d_gene: -; abundance: -; j_gene: TRBJ1-5; CDR3aa: CASSTRDNYNQPQHF; CDR3nt: TGTGCCAGCAGCACTAGGGACAATTACAATCAGCCCCAGCATTTT
v_gene: TRBV4-1; d_gene: -; abundance: -; j_gene: TRBJ2-1; CDR3aa: CASSQGNGNSYNEQFF; CDR3nt: TGCGCCAGCAGCCAAGGAAACGGGAACAGCTACAATGAGCAGTTCTTC